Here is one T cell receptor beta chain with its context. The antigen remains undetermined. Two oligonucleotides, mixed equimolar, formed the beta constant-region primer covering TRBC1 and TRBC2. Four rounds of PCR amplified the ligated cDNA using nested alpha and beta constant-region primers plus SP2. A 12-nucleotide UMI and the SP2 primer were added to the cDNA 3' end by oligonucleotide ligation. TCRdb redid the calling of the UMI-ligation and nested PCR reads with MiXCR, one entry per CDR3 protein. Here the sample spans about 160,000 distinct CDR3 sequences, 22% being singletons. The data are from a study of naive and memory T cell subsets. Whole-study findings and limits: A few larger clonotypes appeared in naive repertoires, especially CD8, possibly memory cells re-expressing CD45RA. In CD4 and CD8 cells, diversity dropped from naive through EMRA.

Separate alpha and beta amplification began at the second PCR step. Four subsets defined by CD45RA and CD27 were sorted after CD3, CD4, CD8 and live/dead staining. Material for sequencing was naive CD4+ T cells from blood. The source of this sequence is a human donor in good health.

CDR3 nucleotides: TGTGCCAGCAGTTTAGGTACCCATTTCCGACCGAACACTGAAGCTTTCTTT. It translates to CASSLGTHFRPNTEAFF. The V gene is TRBV12-3 or TRBV12-4, the J gene TRBJ1-1; D remains ambiguous. V lost 1 base and J 1 base, leaving 16 bases between the germline ends. This CDR3 region has 17 residues.